This is a list of T cell receptor beta chains from one sample in a study of cytomegalovirus exposure and HLA in healthy donors. The assay was immunoSEQ multiplex PCR, and TCRdb's table has in-frame clones only and misses some. The data contain some 110,000 clones, 60% to 80% of them singletons. Sequencing was carried out using PBMCs. These receptors originate from a man between 60 and 70 years old in good health and CMV-seropositive. Each CDR3 is given with its conserved first and last residue. D genes are given only for firm matches. Clone size is not always given. Where it is, it says once, few, many or a class for expanded clones.

J,length,size,V,D,CDR3,DNA
TRBJ1-5,14,-,TRBV7-6,-,CASSVVGGNQPQHF,TGTGCCAGCAGCGTCGTGGGGGGGAATCAGCCCCAGCATTTT
TRBJ2-1,15,-,TRBV12-5,TRBD1,CASGFGGQPTNEQFF,TGTGCTAGTGGTTTTGGGGGACAGCCTACCAATGAGCAGTTCTTC
TRBJ1-5,13,few,TRBV15,-,CATSRDLMQPQHF,TGTGCCACCAGCAGAGATTTAATGCAGCCCCAGCATTTT
TRBJ2-3,14,-,TRBV4-1,TRBD2,CASSQLAGVDTQYF,TGCGCCAGCAGCCAATTAGCGGGGGTAGATACGCAGTATTTT
TRBJ1-2,18,-,TRBV6-1,TRBD1,CASSEAYWRQGSNYGYTF,TGTGCCAGCAGTGAAGCCTATTGGCGACAGGGATCTAACTATGGCTACACCTTC
TRBJ1-2,13,-,TRBV5-1,TRBD1,CASSLGTVNGYTF,TGCGCCAGCAGCTTAGGGACAGTGAATGGCTACACCTTC
TRBJ1-5,18,-,TRBV19,TRBD1,CASSIDAGTGEGMAPQHF,TGTGCCAGTAGTATAGATGCCGGGACAGGGGAAGGGATGGCGCCCCAGCATTTT
TRBJ1-2,13,-,TRBV2,-,CASSDSRVGGYTF,TGTGCCAGCAGTGATTCCAGGGTGGGAGGCTACACCTTC
TRBJ1-6,13,-,TRBV7-7,-,CASSLGGNSPLHF,TGTGCCAGCAGCTTGGGGGGTAATTCACCCCTCCACTTT
TRBJ2-1,18,once,TRBV7-3,TRBD2,CASSPNPGLAGGDNEQFF,TGTGCCAGCAGCCCAAACCCGGGACTAGCGGGGGGGGACAATGAGCAGTTCTTC
TRBJ2-5,14,-,TRBV5-1,-,CASSDPQGSETQYF,TGCGCCAGCAGCGACCCCCAGGGATCGGAGACCCAGTACTTC
TRBJ2-5,14,-,TRBV10-3,-,CAISEEVAKGTQYF,TGTGCCATCAGTGAGGAAGTAGCTAAAGGGACCCAGTACTTC
TRBJ1-2,11,-,TRBV29-1,-,CSSGEGIGYTF,TGCAGCAGCGGAGAGGGCATAGGCTACACCTTC
TRBJ2-1,17,-,TRBV5-1,TRBD1,CASSSFARTGVQDEQFF,TGCGCCAGCAGCTCTTTCGCCAGGACAGGGGTTCAGGATGAGCAGTTCTTC
TRBJ2-2,19,few,TRBV4-1,TRBD1,CASSQDEDRAVRNTGELFF,TGCGCCAGCAGCCAAGATGAGGACAGGGCGGTAAGGAACACCGGGGAGCTGTTTTTT
TRBJ2-2,15,-,TRBV4-2,TRBD1,CASSRADRDTGELFF,TGTGCCAGCAGCCGAGCCGACAGGGACACCGGGGAGCTGTTTTTT
TRBJ2-1,13,-,TRBV6-5,TRBD1,CASIGQGRDEQFF,TGTGCCAGCATCGGACAGGGTAGGGATGAGCAGTTCTTC
TRBJ2-5,14,once,TRBV21-1,-,CASSRGRGRGTQYF,TGTGCCAGCAGCAGGGGCAGGGGGCGAGGGACCCAGTACTTC
TRBJ2-5,17,-,TRBV7-2,TRBD2,CASSLEGSGGARETQYF,TGTGCCAGCAGCTTAGAGGGTAGCGGGGGGGCCCGAGAGACCCAGTACTTC
TRBJ2-7,15,-,TRBV28,TRBD2,CASSPGTSGGYEQYF,TGTGCCAGCAGTCCCGGGACTAGCGGGGGCTACGAGCAGTACTTC
TRBJ1-2,13,-,TRBV7-9,-,CASSLEGNYGYTF,TGTGCCAGCAGCTTAGAGGGGAACTATGGCTACACCTTC
TRBJ2-3,14,-,TRBV19,-,CASSQEGHTDTQYF,TGTGCCAGTAGTCAGGAGGGGCACACAGATACGCAGTATTTT
TRBJ1-4,16,-,TRBV7-8,TRBD1,CASSLRPTGANEKLFF,TGTGCCAGCAGCTTAAGGCCTACAGGGGCTAATGAAAAACTGTTTTTT
TRBJ2-5,14,-,TRBV5-1,TRBD1,CASSRGQGGETQYF,TGCGCCAGCAGCCGCGGACAGGGGGGAGAGACCCAGTACTTC
TRBJ1-2,14,-,TRBV18,-,CASSPPAGNYGYTF,TGTGCCAGCTCACCACCAGCAGGGAACTATGGCTACACCTTC
TRBJ1-3,14,-,TRBV27,-,CASSLTGLGNTIYF,TGTGCCAGCAGCCTCACAGGGTTAGGAAACACCATATATTTT
TRBJ1-2,14,-,TRBV18,-,CASQPAGGNYGYTF,TGTGCCAGCCAACCGGCGGGGGGAAACTATGGCTACACCTTC
TRBJ1-5,14,few,TRBV5-4,-,CASSRKDSRQPQHF,TGTGCCAGCAGCAGAAAGGACAGTAGACAGCCCCAGCATTTT
TRBJ2-2,16,-,TRBV12-1,-,CASSRGEGGSTGELFF,TGTGCCAGCAGCCGGGGGGAGGGGGGGAGCACCGGGGAGCTGTTTTTT
TRBJ2-7,12,-,TRBV2,-,CASTGLSYEQYF,TGTGCCAGCACTGGACTATCCTACGAGCAGTACTTC
TRBJ2-7,13,-,TRBV25-1,TRBD1,CASTSQGAHEQYF,TGTGCCAGCACAAGCCAGGGGGCCCACGAGCAGTACTTC
TRBJ2-3,16,-,TRBV5-1,TRBD2,CASSLARGGYTDTQYF,TGCGCCAGCAGCTTGGCTCGCGGGGGGTATACAGATACGCAGTATTTT
TRBJ1-6,13,-,TRBV5-6,-,CASSFKFDSPLHF,TGTGCCAGCAGCTTTAAATTTGATTCACCCCTCCACTTT
TRBJ1-1,17,-,TRBV21-1,-,CASSKAGTERKGTEAFF,TGTGCCAGCAGCAAAGCGGGGACAGAACGGAAGGGCACTGAAGCTTTCTTT
TRBJ2-7,15,-,TRBV18,-,CASSLDSPGLGEQYF,TGTGCCAGCTCACTGGACAGCCCTGGTCTCGGCGAGCAGTACTTC
TRBJ2-1,13,-,TRBV6-6,-,CASSYRDNNEQFF,TGTGCCAGCAGTTACCGGGACAACAATGAGCAGTTCTTC
TRBJ2-3,17,-,TRBV4-3,TRBD2,CASSQDRRRGGTDTQYF,TGCGCCAGCAGCCAAGATCGGAGGCGGGGGGGAACAGATACGCAGTATTTT
TRBJ2-2,13,-,TRBV6-1,-,CASSTGLTGELFF,TGTGCCAGCAGTACGGGACTCACCGGGGAGCTGTTTTTT
TRBJ1-5,15,few,TRBV6-1,TRBD1,CASSRSTGENQPQHF,TGTGCCAGCAGTCGAAGCACAGGGGAGAATCAGCCCCAGCATTTT
TRBJ1-2,16,-,TRBV18,TRBD1,CASSPPVSGGKDGYTF,TGTGCCAGCTCACCACCGGTTTCAGGGGGCAAGGATGGCTACACCTTC
TRBJ1-2,14,-,TRBV10-2,-,CASSESRVNYGYTF,TGCGCCAGCAGTGAGTCGCGGGTGAACTATGGCTACACCTTC